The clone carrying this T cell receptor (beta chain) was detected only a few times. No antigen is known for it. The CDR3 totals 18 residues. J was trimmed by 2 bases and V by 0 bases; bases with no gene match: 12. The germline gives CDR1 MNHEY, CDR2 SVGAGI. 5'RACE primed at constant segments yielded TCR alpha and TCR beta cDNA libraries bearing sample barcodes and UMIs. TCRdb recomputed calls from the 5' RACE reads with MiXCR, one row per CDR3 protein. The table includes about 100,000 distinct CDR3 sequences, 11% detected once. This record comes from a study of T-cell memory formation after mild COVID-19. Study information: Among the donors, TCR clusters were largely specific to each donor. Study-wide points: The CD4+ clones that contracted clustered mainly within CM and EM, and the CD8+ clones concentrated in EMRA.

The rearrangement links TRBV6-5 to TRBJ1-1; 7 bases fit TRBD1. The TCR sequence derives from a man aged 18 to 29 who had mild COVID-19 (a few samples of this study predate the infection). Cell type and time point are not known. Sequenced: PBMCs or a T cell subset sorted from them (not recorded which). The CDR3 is CASSYSILFGDRNTEAFF. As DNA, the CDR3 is TGTGCCAGCAGTTACTCGATTTTATTTGGGGACAGAAACACTGAAGCTTTCTTT.